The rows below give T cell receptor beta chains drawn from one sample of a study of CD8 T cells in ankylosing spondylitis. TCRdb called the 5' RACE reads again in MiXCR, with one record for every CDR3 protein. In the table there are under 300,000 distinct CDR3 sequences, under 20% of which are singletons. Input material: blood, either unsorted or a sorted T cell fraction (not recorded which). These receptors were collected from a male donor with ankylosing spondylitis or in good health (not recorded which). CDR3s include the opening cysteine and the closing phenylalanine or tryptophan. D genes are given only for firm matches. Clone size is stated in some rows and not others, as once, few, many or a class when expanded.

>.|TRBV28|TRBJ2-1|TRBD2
CASSLWASGRGSEQFF
TGTGCCAGCAGTTTATGGGCTAGCGGGAGGGGTAGTGAGCAGTTCTTC
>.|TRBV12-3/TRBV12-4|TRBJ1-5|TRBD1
CASRQGTEDYQPQHF
TGTGCCAGCAGGCAAGGGACAGAAGATTATCAGCCCCAGCATTTT
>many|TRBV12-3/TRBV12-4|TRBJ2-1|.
CASSPGLFNEQFF
TGTGCCAGCAGCCCGGGTCTCTTCAATGAGCAGTTCTTC
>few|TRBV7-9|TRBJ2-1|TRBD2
CASSLVSSGNDNEQFF
TGTGCCAGCAGCTTAGTGTCTAGCGGGAACGACAATGAGCAGTTCTTC
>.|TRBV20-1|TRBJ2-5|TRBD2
CSARDLGGSQETQYF
TGCAGTGCTAGAGATCTGGGGGGGAGCCAAGAGACCCAGTACTTC
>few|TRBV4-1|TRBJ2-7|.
CASSQDFWDYEQYF
TGCGCCAGCAGCCAAGATTTTTGGGATTACGAGCAGTACTTC
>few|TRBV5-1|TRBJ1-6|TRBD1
CASSLGRQGRIYNSPLHF
TGCGCCAGCAGCTTGGGGAGACAGGGAAGAATCTATAATTCACCCCTCCACTTT
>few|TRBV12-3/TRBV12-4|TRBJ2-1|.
CASSYSWEVPTYNEQFF
TGTGCCAGCAGTTACTCGTGGGAGGTACCCACATACAATGAGCAGTTCTTC
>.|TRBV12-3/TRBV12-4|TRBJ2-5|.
CASSSEQQETQYF
TGTGCCAGCAGTTCTGAACAGCAAGAGACCCAGTACTTC
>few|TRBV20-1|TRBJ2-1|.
CSAPDSYNEQFF
TGCAGTGCGCCGGACAGTTACAATGAGCAGTTCTTC
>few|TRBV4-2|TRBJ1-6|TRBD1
CASSQDRVSPLHF
TGTGCCAGCAGCCAGGACAGGGTATCACCCCTCCACTTT
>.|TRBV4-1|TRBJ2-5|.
CASSQEASRETQYF
TGCGCCAGCAGCCAAGAAGCTAGCCGAGAGACCCAGTACTTC
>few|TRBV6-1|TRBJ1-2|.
CASMAVGSLSYGYTF
TGTGCCAGCATGGCCGTTGGCAGTCTATCTTATGGCTACACCTTC
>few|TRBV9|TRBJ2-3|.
CASSVNSPGATDTQYF
TGTGCCAGCAGCGTAAATTCCCCCGGGGCGACAGATACGCAGTATTTT
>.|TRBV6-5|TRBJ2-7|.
CASSYSQTGPYEQYF
TGTGCCAGCAGTTACTCACAGACAGGACCCTACGAGCAGTACTTC
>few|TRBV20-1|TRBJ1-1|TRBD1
CSATDWDRTAFF
TGCAGTGCTACGGATTGGGACAGGACGGCTTTCTTT
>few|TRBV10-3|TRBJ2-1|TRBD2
CAISGGGLAGIYNEQFF
TGTGCCATCAGTGGGGGTGGGCTAGCGGGGATCTACAATGAGCAGTTCTTC
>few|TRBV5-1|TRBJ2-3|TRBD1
CASSTRQGSDTQYF
TGCGCCAGCAGCACCCGACAGGGATCAGATACGCAGTATTTT
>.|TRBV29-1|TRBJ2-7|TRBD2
CSVDPLAGGEQYF
TGCAGCGTTGACCCTCTAGCGGGAGGCGAGCAGTACTTC
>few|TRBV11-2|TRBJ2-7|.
CASSLGTSTYEQYF
TGTGCCAGCAGCCTGGGGACGTCGACCTACGAGCAGTACTTC
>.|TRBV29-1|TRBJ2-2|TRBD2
CSVEGLVGTGELFF
TGCAGCGTGGAAGGACTAGTAGGCACCGGGGAGCTGTTTTTT
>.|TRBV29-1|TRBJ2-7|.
CSGAGDGVSYEQYF
TGCAGCGGAGCTGGGGACGGTGTCTCCTACGAGCAGTACTTC
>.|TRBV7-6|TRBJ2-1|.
CASSFSSVTEQFF
TGTGCCAGCAGCTTTAGCAGTGTTACTGAGCAGTTCTTC
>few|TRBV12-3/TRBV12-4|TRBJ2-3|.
CASSLRPSTDTQYF
TGTGCCAGCAGTTTAAGGCCTAGCACAGATACGCAGTATTTT
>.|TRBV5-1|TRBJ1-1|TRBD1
CASSYAQGAREAFF
TGCGCCAGCAGCTACGCCCAGGGGGCTCGTGAAGCTTTCTTT
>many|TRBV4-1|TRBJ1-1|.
CASSPFGTGSMNTEAFF
TGCGCCAGCAGCCCCTTCGGGACGGGCAGCATGAACACTGAAGCTTTCTTT
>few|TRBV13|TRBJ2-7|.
CASSLTNYRGEQYF
TGTGCCAGCAGCTTAACCAATTACCGGGGCGAGCAGTACTTC
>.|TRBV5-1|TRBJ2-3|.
CASSLDRESTDTQYF
TGCGCCAGCAGCTTAGACCGGGAGAGCACAGATACGCAGTATTTT
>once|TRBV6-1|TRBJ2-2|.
CASMDPNRAVSGELFF
TGTGCCAGCATGGACCCGAACAGGGCAGTTTCCGGGGAGCTGTTTTTT
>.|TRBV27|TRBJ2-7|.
CASSPTPFF
TGTGCCAGCAGTCCAACTCCGTTCTTC
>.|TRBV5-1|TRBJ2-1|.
CASSLEGGPHEQFF
TGCGCCAGCAGCTTGGAGGGAGGACCACATGAGCAGTTCTTC
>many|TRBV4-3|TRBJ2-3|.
CASSQERLSPDTQYF
TGCGCCAGCAGCCAAGAAAGGCTCAGTCCAGATACGCAGTATTTT
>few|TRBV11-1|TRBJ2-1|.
CASSLVPSDLLYNDKQFF
TGTGCCAGCAGCTTAGTACCTAGCGACCTACTCTACAATGATAAGCAGTTCTTC
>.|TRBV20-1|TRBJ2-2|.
CSAHPYDSTTGELFF
TGCAGTGCTCACCCATACGACTCCACCACCGGGGAGCTGTTTTTT
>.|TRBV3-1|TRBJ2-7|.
CASSQLPGEQYF
TGTGCCAGCAGCCAACTCCCGGGCGAGCAGTACTTC
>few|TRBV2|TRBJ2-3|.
CASRGVFGDTDTQYF
TGTGCCAGCAGGGGCGTATTTGGGGACACAGATACGCAGTATTTT
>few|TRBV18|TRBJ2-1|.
CASSPPNRYNEQFF
TGTGCCAGCTCACCACCTAACAGATACAATGAGCAGTTCTTC
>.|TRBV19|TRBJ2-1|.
CASSSLDHEQFF
TGTGCCAGTAGTTCCCTTGACCATGAGCAGTTCTTC
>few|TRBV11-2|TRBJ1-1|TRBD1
CASSLVPGQMNTEAFF
TGTGCCAGCAGCTTAGTACCGGGACAGATGAACACTGAAGCTTTCTTT
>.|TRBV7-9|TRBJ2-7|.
CASSPLSGQSYEQYF
TGTGCCAGCAGCCCCCTTTCCGGACAGTCCTACGAGCAGTACTTC
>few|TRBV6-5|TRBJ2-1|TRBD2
CASSYSGRAYNEQFF
TGTGCCAGCAGTTACTCCGGGAGGGCCTACAATGAGCAGTTCTTC
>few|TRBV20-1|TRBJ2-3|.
CSARTWDNTDTQYF
TGCAGTGCTAGAACCTGGGACAACACAGATACGCAGTATTTT
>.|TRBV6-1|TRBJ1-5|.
CASSVSDGSNQPQHF
TGTGCCAGCAGTGTCTCGGACGGAAGCAATCAGCCCCAGCATTTT
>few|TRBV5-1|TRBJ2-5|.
CASSLVGEGETQYF
TGCGCCAGCAGCTTGGTCGGGGAAGGGGAGACCCAGTACTTC
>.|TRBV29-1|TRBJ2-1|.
CSVIARTYNEQFF
TGCAGCGTTATCGCGAGAACCTACAATGAGCAGTTCTTC